The 26 T cell receptor beta chains given below trace back to one sample, sequenced in a study of molecular identifiers for immune sequencing clone quantification. TCRdb analysed the PCR reads with MiXCR anew, one entry per CDR3 protein. The sample records approximately 36,000 distinct CDR3 sequences, roughly 20% being singletons. Input material: naive CD8+ T cells from blood, with Jurkat cell RNA spiked in. Described subset: FACS-sorted CD8+CD4-CCR7+CD45RA+ naive T cells. These receptors came from a human donor in good health. Some libraries in this study had Jurkat cell RNA spiked in.

This clonotype was counted ten times or more. This chain joins TRBV7-6 and TRBJ2-3; 10 bases are a match to TRBD2. J lost 2 bases, V lost 5 bases, and 10 bases had no gene match. This CDR3 is built from 17 residues. Looked up from germline, CDR1 is SGHVS and CDR2 is FNYEAQ. In DNA form, the CDR3 reads TGTGCCAGCAGCGCTCATGGGCTAGCGGGAGTCACAGATACGCAGTATTTT. This translates into CASSAHGLAGVTDTQYF.

This clonotype appeared many times. V usage is TRBV7-9 and J usage is TRBJ2-5, with TRBD2 as a possible D gene (6 bases). Per germline, CDR1 SEHNR and CDR2 FQNEAQ (reference sequence). The length of the CDR3 is 16 residues. V gave up 5 bases and J gave up 2 bases, with 18 bases separating them. The CDR3: CASSRLGSGRQETQYF. The CDR3 nucleotides read TGTGCCAGCAGCCGACTGGGTAGCGGAAGACAAGAGACCCAGTACTTC.

This clonotype appeared a few times. The chain has TRBV4-1 and TRBJ1-5; D is undetermined. The V end lost 0 bases, the J end lost 5 bases, and 14 bases lay between the germline ends. Germline V CDR1 and CDR2: MGHRA, YSYEKL. The CDR3 is 16 residues long. CDR3 nucleotides: TGCGCCAGCAGCCAAGATCGGGGAGGCGGCTATCAGCCCCAGCATTTT. It codes for CASSQDRGGGYQPQHF.

This clonotype was recorded at least ten times. The chain combines TRBV29-1 with TRBJ2-7, with a possible D match to TRBD1 (6 bases). V shed 2 bases and J shed 12 bases, with 11 bases lying between them. Per the germline V gene, CDR1 is SQVTM and CDR2 is ANQGSEA. The CDR3 has 10 amino acids. This CDR3 is CSVEKDSRYF. The CDR3 nucleotides are TGCAGCGTTGAAAAGGACAGTCGGTACTTC.

This clonotype showed up just a few times. V and J are TRBV27 and TRBJ1-5; 11 nucleotides agree with TRBD1. The CDR3 contains 16 residues. Germline CDR1 reads MNHEY; CDR2 reads SMNVEV (reference sequence). The V and J ends lost 5 bases and 5 bases, in that order; junction bases with no gene match: 8. In nucleotides, the CDR3 is TGTGCCAGCAGTCCGGGGACAGGGGGGGTCCATCAGCCCCAGCATTTT. Translated: CASSPGTGGVHQPQHF.

This clonotype was seen many times. The chain links TRBV12-3 or TRBV12-4 to TRBJ1-6; TRBD1 agrees at 8 bases. This CDR3 has 14 residues. Trimming took 5 bases from V and 7 from J; bases not matched to a gene: 4. CDR3 sequence: CASSHGQGNSPLHF. Written as DNA, the CDR3 is TGTGCCAGCAGTCACGGACAGGGAAATTCACCCCTCCACTTT.

The table lists this clonotype with a few counts. The chain links TRBV9 to TRBJ2-3; perhaps TRBD2 as D (7 bases). Germline V gene sequence: CDR1 SGDLS, CDR2 YYNGEE. Trimming removed 3 bases from V and 6 bases from J, with 14 bases in between. This CDR3 is built from 14 residues. The CDR3 sequence is CASSGRTRGDTQYF. The CDR3, as DNA: TGTGCCAGCAGCGGGAGGACTAGGGGGGATACGCAGTATTTT.

This clonotype was detected ten times or more. The chain combines TRBV20-1 with TRBJ1-2; a weak D match, TRBD1 (6 bases). The CDR3 spans 14 residues. Germline V gene lookup returns CDR1 DFQATT and CDR2 SNEGSKA (reference sequence). The CDR3 here is CTTDPGGYLGGYTF. As DNA, the CDR3 is TGCACCACAGACCCGGGGGGCTATCTCGGTGGCTACACCTTC.

This clonotype occurred once. Given a much more abundant clone one base away, this may be a read error. Given the absence of the conserved phenylalanine or tryptophan at the CDR3 end, a read error is likely. The chain links TRBV11-2 to TRBJ2-7; D is undetermined. This CDR3 contains 13 residues. Germline V gives CDR1 SGHAT, CDR2 FQNNGV. V was trimmed by 2 bases and J by 6 bases, leaving 11 bases between them. This CDR3 reads CASSLIPLGEQYL. CDR3 nucleotides: TGTGCCAGCAGCTTAATTCCACTCGGCGAGCAGTACCTC.

Regarding this clonotype: It may be a read error: a sequence one base away is much more abundant. The V call is TRBV6-2 or TRBV6-3, the J call TRBJ1-1, with D possibly TRBD1 on 6 matching bases. Germline CDR1 and CDR2: MNHEY and SVGEGT. CDR3 length: 15 residues. The CDR3 DNA sequence: TGTGCCAGCTGTTACAACAGGGAAATGAACACTGAAGCTTTCTTT. Translating gives CASCYNREMNTEAFF.

The genes are TRBV25-1 and TRBJ2-6; D unresolved. Trimming cost V 8 bases and J 4 bases, with 9 bases left between them. Germline CDR1 is MGHDK and CDR2 is SYGVNS. This CDR3 spans 13 amino acids. The CDR3 loop is CASRGAGANVLTF. For the CDR3, the DNA is TGTGCCAGCCGTGGCGCGGGGGCCAACGTCCTGACTTTC.

This clonotype came up many times. The chain links TRBV4-3 to TRBJ1-4; maybe TRBD1 (5 bases). The CDR3 sequence is 14 residues long. The V gene lost 2 bases and the J gene lost 10 bases, with 14 bases spanning the gap. Germline-derived CDR1 and CDR2 are LGHNA and YSLEER. For the CDR3, the DNA is TGCGCCAGCAGCCAACGGGACGTCGAGGGAAAACTGTTTTTT. The encoded protein is CASSQRDVEGKLFF.

The sample holds many counts of this clonotype. The rearrangement links TRBV28 to TRBJ2-7; possible D gene TRBD1, 6 bases. The V and J ends lost 5 bases and 3 bases respectively, with 14 bases between them. The CDR3 sequence is 14 residues long. Per the germline V gene, CDR1 is MDHEN and CDR2 is SYDVKM. CDR3 bases: TGTGCCAGCAGTCTCCGGGACATCTACTACGAGCAGTACTTC. Its protein is CASSLRDIYYEQYF.

This clonotype is categorized as medium-sized. The chain uses TRBV2 and TRBJ1-2; unclear D gene. V lost 8 bases and J 4 bases, leaving 26 bases between the germline ends. Germline assignment: CDR1 SNHLY and CDR2 FYNNEI. CDR3 length: 17 residues. This CDR3 reads CASFNRNYQHSGYGYTF. In nucleotides, the CDR3 is TGTGCCAGCTTCAACCGGAACTACCAACACTCGGGCTATGGCTACACCTTC.

This clonotype appeared many times. The chain employs TRBV7-8 and TRBJ2-1; D remains ambiguous. Germline V gene sequence: CDR1 SGHVS, CDR2 FQNEAQ. The CDR3 has 10 residues. The V and J ends lost 3 bases and 9 bases respectively, with 3 bases between them. The DNA of the CDR3 is TGTGCCAGCAGCTTGGGTGAGCAGTTCTTC. It codes for CASSLGEQFF.

For this clonotype: A much larger clone sits a single nucleotide away, making a read error possible. V and J are TRBV10-3 and TRBJ1-6; D possibly corresponds to TRBD1 (6 bases). Germline CDR1 reads ENHRY; CDR2 reads SYGVKD. The ends were cut back, 10 bases at V and 0 bases at J, with 16 bases in the middle. The CDR3 is made up of 16 amino acids. As DNA, the CDR3 is TGTGCCACCAAGGACAGTCCGAGCTCCTATAATTCACCCCTCCACTTT. Translated, it gives CATKDSPSSYNSPLHF.

This clonotype occurred many times. This chain joins TRBV5-4 and TRBJ1-2, with D tentatively TRBD1 (6 bases). Germline V CDR1 and CDR2: SGHNT, YYREEE (reference sequence). This CDR3 is built from 13 residues. V dropped 3 bases and J dropped 3 bases, with 9 bases sitting between them. For the CDR3, the DNA is TGTGCCAGCAGCTCAGGGGATGACTATGGCTACACCTTC. This encodes CASSSGDDYGYTF.

Concerning this clonotype: The junction does not match germline at one end; this may be a read error. The V call is TRBV5-1, the J call TRBJ2-3, with unresolved D. CDR1 SGHRS and CDR2 YFSETQ come from the germline V gene. This CDR3 contains 16 residues. CDR3 sequence reads: CASSSLLLDRTDTRYF. As DNA, the CDR3 is TGCGCCAGCAGCTCCCTCCTGTTAGACCGCACAGATACGCGGTATTTT. The full variable domain, completed using reference TRBV5-1 and TRBJ2-3, is KAGVTQTPRYLIKTRGQQVTLSCSPISGHRSVSWYQQTPGQGLQFLFEYFSETQRNKGNFPGRFSGRQFSNSRSEMNVSTLELGDSALYLCASSSLLLDRTDTRYFGPGTRLTVL.

This clonotype showed up just a few times. The V and J genes are TRBV7-9 and TRBJ2-1, with 7 positions matching TRBD2. The ends lost 2 bases at V and 2 bases at J; junction bases unmatched: 3. This CDR3 is built from 15 residues. Germline CDR1 is SEHNR and CDR2 is FQNEAQ (reference sequence). The CDR3 reads CASSLLGGAYNEQFF. CDR3 coding DNA: TGTGCCAGCAGCTTATTGGGGGGGGCCTACAATGAGCAGTTCTTC.

The V call is TRBV9, the J call TRBJ2-2, with TRBD2 identical over 10 bases. Germline CDR1 SGDLS, CDR2 YYNGEE. The CDR3 sequence is 16 residues long. Germline trimming cut 3 bases from V and 3 bases from J; bases unmatched to any gene: 5. CDR3 sequence reads: CASSANLAGDTGELFF. The CDR3 DNA follows: TGTGCCAGCAGCGCCAATCTAGCGGGAGACACCGGGGAGCTGTTTTTT.

This clonotype was counted many times. The rearrangement links TRBV5-1 to TRBJ2-1, with D possibly called TRBD1 or TRBD2 (6 bases each). The germline V gene has CDR1 SGHRS and CDR2 YFSETQ. This CDR3 spans 17 amino acids. V gave up 5 bases and J gave up 0 bases, with 18 bases separating them. As DNA, the CDR3 is TGCGCCAGCAGACACAAGGAGGGGGAAGTCTCCTACAATGAGCAGTTCTTC. Its translation is CASRHKEGEVSYNEQFF.

There are a few counts of this clonotype. The chain couples TRBV6-2 or TRBV6-3 to TRBJ1-5, with unresolved D. The CDR3 length is 16 residues. Germline CDR1 is MNHEY and CDR2 is SVGEGT. Trimming removed 4 bases at V and 0 bases at J, with 13 bases between. This CDR3 is CASSWGPNYSNQPQHF. The CDR3 bases are TGTGCCAGCAGTTGGGGTCCGAATTATAGCAATCAGCCCCAGCATTTT.

This clonotype was observed at least ten times. This chain joins TRBV6-5 and TRBJ2-1; D perhaps matches TRBD2 (7 bases). Trimming took 7 bases from V and 8 from J, leaving 15 bases between them. Germline V gene data show CDR1 as MNHEY and CDR2 as SVGAGI. The length of the CDR3 is 13 residues. The CDR3 loop reads CASKGGGLHEQFF. The CDR3 DNA reads as TGTGCCAGCAAGGGGGGGGGCCTTCATGAGCAGTTCTTC.

About this clonotype: The junction departs from germline at one end; a sequencing error may be responsible. The gene calls are TRBV7-9 and TRBJ2-7; 7 bases match TRBD1. The germline gives CDR1 SEHNR, CDR2 FQNEAQ (reference sequence). The CDR3 runs to 16 residues. In DNA form, the CDR3 reads TGTGCCAGCAGCTTGGTCTGGGACAGCACTTCCTGCGAGCAGTACTTC. This gives the protein CASSLVWDSTSCEQYF.

About this clonotype itself: This clone may be a read error of a much larger clone one base away. The chain uses TRBV3-1 and TRBJ2-1, with 9 positions matching TRBD2. From germline, CDR1 is LGHDT and CDR2 YNNKEL (reference sequence). This CDR3 spans 15 amino acids. The CDR3, as DNA: TGTGCCAGCAGCCCCCTAGGTAGCGGGAGAAATGAGCAGCTCTTC. Its translation: CASSPLGSGRNEQLF.

The rearrangement joins TRBV4-3 to TRBJ2-7, with a tentative D call TRBD1 (5 bases). The germline V gene encodes CDR1 LGHNA and CDR2 YSLEER. The CDR3 is 13 residues long. The V and J ends lost 1 base and 5 bases respectively, with 9 bases between them. The CDR3 region is CASSQVAGNEQYF. Written as DNA, the CDR3 is TGCGCCAGCAGCCAAGTAGCAGGGAACGAGCAGTACTTC.